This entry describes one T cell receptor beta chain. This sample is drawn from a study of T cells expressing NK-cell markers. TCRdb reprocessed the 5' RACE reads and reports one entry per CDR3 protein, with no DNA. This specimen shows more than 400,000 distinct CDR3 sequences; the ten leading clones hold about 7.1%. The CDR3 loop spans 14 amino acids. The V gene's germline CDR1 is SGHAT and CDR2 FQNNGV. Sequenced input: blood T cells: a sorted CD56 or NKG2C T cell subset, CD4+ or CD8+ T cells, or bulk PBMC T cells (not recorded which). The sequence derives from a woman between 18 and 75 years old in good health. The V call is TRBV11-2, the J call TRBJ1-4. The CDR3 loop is CASTSPTGGEKLFF.